The source of this T cell receptor beta chain is a study of graft-versus-host responses after intestinal transplantation. Study-wide background: Transplant types were multivisceral, liver-intestinal, or isolated intestinal. Broader study findings: Peak circulating GvH clone levels were associated with early post-transplant HvG declines.

From germline, CDR1 is SQVTM and CDR2 ANQGSEA. Trimming stripped 7 bases from V and 4 bases from J, with 16 bases between. This CDR3 region has 13 residues. Sequenced by immunoSEQ multiplex PCR; TCRdb stores in-frame clones only, minus some. There are about 23,000 clones in the sample; more than 85% occur only once, and roughly 2% lies in the top ten. Concerning this clone: What it binds is unknown.

This chain joins TRBV29-1 and TRBJ1-2; no clear D gene. The origin of this receptor is a human patient who received an intestinal transplant, so some T cells may come from the graft donor. Sample: PBMCs, taken roughly 41 days after intestinal transplant. The CDR3 protein is CSATDQWGYGYTF. For the CDR3, the DNA is TGCAGCGCCACGGACCAATGGGGCTATGGCTACACCTTC.